Following are 23 T cell receptor beta chains from one sample sequenced in a study of monozygotic twins with inflammatory bowel disease. TCRdb reprocessed the 5' RACE reads and keeps a single row for each CDR3 protein, giving no DNA. This sample's clone table lists around 370,000 distinct CDR3 sequences. Sequenced input: blood. These receptors originate from a human donor with ulcerative colitis or Crohn's disease, or a healthy co-twin of an affected twin (not recorded which).

The genes are TRBV20-1 and TRBJ1-5; the TCRdb D gene call, TRBD1, has no DNA to confirm it. CDR1 and CDR2 from the germline V gene are DFQATT and SNEGSKA (reference sequence). The CDR3 consists of 16 residues. CDR3 protein: CSARDVRGGSIQPQHF.

This rearrangement joins TRBV3-1 to TRBJ2-1; as DNA is missing, the TRBD1 call by TCRdb cannot be tested. CDR3 length equals 18 residues. CDR1 and CDR2 (germline): LGHDT, YNNKEL (reference sequence). CDR3 protein: CASSQARGGKIIVGEQFF.

The chain combines TRBV6-1 with TRBJ1-1. CDR3 size: 14 residues. Germline CDR1 MNHNS, CDR2 SASEGT. CDR3 region: CASSVGSMNTEAFF.

The chain recombines TRBV4-2 with TRBJ2-7. Germline CDR1 reads LGHNA; CDR2 reads YNFKEQ. The CDR3 loop spans 17 amino acids. This CDR3 is CASSQDPFRAVKDEQYF.

The chain employs TRBV28 and TRBJ2-2; the D call of TRBD1 rests on TCRdb alone, since no DNA is present to check it. The CDR3 is 15 residues long. The germline gives CDR1 MDHEN, CDR2 SYDVKM. CDR3 sequence: CASTQWDSNTGELFF.

V gene TRBV6-2 or TRBV6-3 combines with J gene TRBJ1-1. Germline CDR1 reads MNHEY; CDR2 reads SVGEGT. The CDR3 extends over 13 amino acids. CDR3: CASTFAQNTEAFF.

V and J are TRBV5-1 and TRBJ2-3; the TRBD2 assignment by TCRdb is unverifiable without DNA. The CDR3 runs to 14 residues. Looked up from germline, CDR1 is SGHRS and CDR2 is YFSETQ. This CDR3 is CASGVAGGTDTQYF.

CDR3 sequence reads: CASSLGLGGSSYEQYF. The rearrangement uses TRBV7-8 and TRBJ2-7; TCRdb's D gene call, TRBD1, goes unchecked for lack of DNA. CDR3 length equals 16 residues. Per the germline V gene, CDR1 is SGHVS and CDR2 is FQNEAQ.

The J gene is TRBJ2-7, the V gene TRBV5-1; no DNA is available, so the TRBD1 call from TCRdb remains unchecked. Germline lookup yields CDR1 SGHRS and CDR2 YFSETQ. CDR3 length equals 13 residues. The CDR3: CASSWTHGYEQYF. The variable domain in full, with the rest retrieved from reference TRBV5-1 and TRBJ2-7, is KAGVTQTPRYLIKTRGQQVTLSCSPISGHRSVSWYQQTPGQGLQFLFEYFSETQRNKGNFPGRFSGRQFSNSRSEMNVSTLELGDSALYLCASSWTHGYEQYFGPGTRLTVT.

The chain carries TRBV7-6 and TRBJ2-1; as DNA is missing, the TRBD2 call by TCRdb cannot be tested. The CDR3 has 17 amino acids. Germline V lookup: CDR1 SGHVS, CDR2 FNYEAQ. The CDR3 sequence: CASSPRTSGGARYEQFF.

V and J are TRBV19 and TRBJ2-2. Germline CDR1 LNHDA, CDR2 SQIVND (reference sequence). This CDR3 is built from 13 residues. CDR3 in amino acids: CASSNPTGRVAFF.

The V call is TRBV6-5, the J call TRBJ2-1; TCRdb outputs TRBD1, but without DNA this stays unchecked. The CDR3 length is 17 residues. CDR1 and CDR2 from the germline V gene are MNHEY and SVGAGI. The CDR3 sequence is CASSYGAIESSYNEQFF.

The chain links TRBV9 to TRBJ2-7; absent DNA, TCRdb's TRBD1 call cannot be checked. This CDR3 contains 14 residues. CDR1 and CDR2 (germline): SGDLS, YYNGEE. The CDR3: CASSPTRTAIEQYF.

The rearrangement joins TRBV5-1 to TRBJ2-7; TCRdb's assignment of TRBD1 cannot be checked, as there is no DNA. The length of the CDR3 is 15 residues. The germline V gene has CDR1 SGHRS and CDR2 YFSETQ. CDR3 protein: CASSQGVRGPYEQYF. The whole variable domain, remainder taken from reference TRBV5-1 and TRBJ2-7, is KAGVTQTPRYLIKTRGQQVTLSCSPISGHRSVSWYQQTPGQGLQFLFEYFSETQRNKGNFPGRFSGRQFSNSRSEMNVSTLELGDSALYLCASSQGVRGPYEQYFGPGTRLTVT.

The chain is built from TRBV28 and TRBJ2-4; TCRdb's D call, TRBD2, is unchecked because there is no DNA. This CDR3 has 13 amino acids. The germline CDR1 and CDR2 sequences are MDHEN and SYDVKM. This CDR3 is CASGGLAKNIQYF. Full variable domain (rest looked up from reference TRBV28 and TRBJ2-4): DVKVTQSSRYLVKRTGEKVFLECVQDMDHENMFWYRQDPGLGLRLIYFSYDVKMKEKGDIPEGYSVSREKKERFSLILESASTNQTSMYLCASGGLAKNIQYFGAGTRLSVL.

The chain combines TRBV5-1 with TRBJ2-4. This CDR3 comprises 15 residues. Germline V gene lookup returns CDR1 SGHRS and CDR2 YFSETQ. The CDR3: CASSSDAVAKNMQYF. Combining the CDR3 with reference TRBV5-1 and TRBJ2-4 gives the whole variable domain KAGVTQTPRYLIKTRGQQVTLSCSPISGHRSVSWYQQTPGQGLQFLFEYFSETQRNKGNFPGRFSGRQFSNSRSEMNVSTLELGDSALYLCASSSDAVAKNMQYFGAGTRLSVL.

The chain joins TRBV6-2 or TRBV6-3 to TRBJ2-2; TCRdb's D call of TRBD2 is untestable without DNA. Germline-derived CDR1 and CDR2 are MNHEY and SVGEGT. There are 16 residues in the CDR3. CDR3 loop: CASSYELAGPTGELFF.

The V gene is TRBV6-5, the J gene TRBJ2-1; TCRdb lists TRBD1, though no DNA is available to test this call. The V gene's germline CDR1 is MNHEY and CDR2 SVGAGI. This CDR3 is built from 14 residues. CDR3 region: CASSNFGGRNEQFF.

The rearrangement uses TRBV20-1 and TRBJ1-5; TCRdb calls TRBD1, which cannot be checked without DNA. CDR1 is DFQATT, CDR2 SNEGSKA, per germline (reference sequence). The CDR3 loop spans 15 amino acids. The chain's CDR3 is CSARAGGGGNQPQHF.

The chain is built from TRBV7-3 and TRBJ2-3; TCRdb returns TRBD1, unconfirmable since there is no DNA. The CDR3 length is 15 residues. CDR1 and CDR2 (germline): SGHTA, FQGTGA. The CDR3 region is CASSSTGGSADTQYF.

This sequence joins TRBV28 and TRBJ2-7. The CDR3 runs to 11 residues. Per the germline V gene, CDR1 is MDHEN and CDR2 is SYDVKM. CDR3 sequence: CASSLIYEQYF.

The rearrangement links TRBV9 to TRBJ2-1; TCRdb calls TRBD2, which cannot be checked without DNA. Germline assignment: CDR1 SGDLS and CDR2 YYNGEE. The CDR3 is made up of 15 amino acids. The CDR3 loop reads CASSVLAGGQSEQFF.

The chain has TRBV20-1 and TRBJ2-3; there is no DNA to check the TCRdb D call of TRBD2. The CDR3 spans 18 residues. Germline V CDR1 and CDR2: DFQATT, SNEGSKA (reference sequence). This CDR3 is CSARDPGLAGGQGDTQYF.